The 3 T cell receptor beta chains given below trace back to one sample, sequenced in a study of shared clonotypes between healthy human individuals. The table came from immunoSEQ multiplex PCR; TCRdb's copy has only in-frame clones and leaves some out. The data show 550,000 to 850,000 clones, with over 60% seen just once and more than 1.5% held by the top ten. Material: memory CD4+ T cells sorted from blood. The subset here: CD45RA-negative fraction. Source of these receptors: a young woman in good health.

The rearrangement uses TRBV27 and TRBJ2-7, with a tentative D call TRBD1 (5 bases). V dropped 2 bases and J dropped 3 bases, with 11 bases sitting between them. Per the germline V gene, CDR1 is MNHEY and CDR2 is SMNVEV (reference sequence). The CDR3 length is 14 residues. This CDR3 reads CASSLAVRGYEQYF. CDR3 nucleotide sequence: TGTGCCAGCAGTTTAGCCGTAAGGGGCTACGAGCAGTACTTC.

The chain employs TRBV27 and TRBJ2-4; weak D call: TRBD2 (6 bases). Germline loops: CDR1 MNHEY, CDR2 SMNVEV (reference sequence). The CDR3 spans 15 residues. V shed 1 base and J shed 1 base, with 8 bases lying between them. In DNA, the CDR3 is TGTGCCAGCAGTTTATTCCTAGCGGCCAAAAACATTCAGTACTTC. This gives the protein CASSLFLAAKNIQYF.

The chain recombines TRBV11-2 with TRBJ1-2; no definite D call. There are 12 residues in the CDR3. Germline-derived CDR1 and CDR2 are SGHAT and FQNNGV. Trimming removed 4 bases at V and 6 bases at J, with 9 bases between. The CDR3 nucleotides are TGTGCCAGCAGCTCAATAAACGATGGCTACACCTTC. Protein sequence: CASSSINDGYTF. Supplemented by reference TRBV11-2 and TRBJ1-2, the full variable domain reads EAGVAQSPRYKIIEKRQSVAFWCNPISGHATLYWYQQILGQGPKLLIQFQNNGVVDDSQLPKDRFSAERLKGVDSTLKIQPAKLEDSAVYLCASSSINDGYTFGSGTRLTVV.